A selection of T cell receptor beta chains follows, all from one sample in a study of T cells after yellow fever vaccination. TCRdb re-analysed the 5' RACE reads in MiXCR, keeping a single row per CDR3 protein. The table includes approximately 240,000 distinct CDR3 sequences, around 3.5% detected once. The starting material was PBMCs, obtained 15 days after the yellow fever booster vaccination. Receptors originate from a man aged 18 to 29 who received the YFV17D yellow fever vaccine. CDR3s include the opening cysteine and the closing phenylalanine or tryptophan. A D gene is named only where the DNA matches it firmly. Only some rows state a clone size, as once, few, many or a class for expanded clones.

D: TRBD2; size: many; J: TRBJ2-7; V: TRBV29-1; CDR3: CSVEEGRGGPYEQYF; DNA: TGCAGCGTTGAGGAAGGGAGGGGAGGACCCTACGAGCAGTACTTC
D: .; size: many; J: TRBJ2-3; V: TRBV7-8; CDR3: CASSSVGGSTDTQYF; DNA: TGTGCCAGCAGCTCCGTCGGGGGAAGCACAGATACGCAGTATTTT
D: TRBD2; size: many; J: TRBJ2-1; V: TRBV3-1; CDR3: CASSRLTGKLAGGNEQFF; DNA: TGTGCCAGCAGTCGCCTTACAGGGAAGCTAGCGGGGGGCAATGAGCAGTTCTTC
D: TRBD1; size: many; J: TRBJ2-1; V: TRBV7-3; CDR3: CASSPRLGQTRYNEQFF; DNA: TGTGCCAGCAGCCCACGTCTGGGACAGACACGTTACAATGAGCAGTTCTTC
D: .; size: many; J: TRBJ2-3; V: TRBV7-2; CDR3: CASSLRGGSTDTQYF; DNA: TGTGCCAGCAGCTTAAGGGGGGGGAGCACAGATACGCAGTATTTT
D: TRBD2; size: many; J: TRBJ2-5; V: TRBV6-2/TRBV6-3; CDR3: CASSLGGTIQETQYF; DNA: TGTGCCAGCAGTCTCGGGGGGACCATCCAAGAGACCCAGTACTTC
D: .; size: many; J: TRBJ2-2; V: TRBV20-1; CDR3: CSASLLGGGTGELFF; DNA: TGCAGTGCTAGTTTGCTTGGGGGTGGCACCGGGGAGCTGTTTTTT
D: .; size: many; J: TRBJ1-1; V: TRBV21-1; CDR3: CASSKVSGTGGTEAFF; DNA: TGTGCCAGCAGCAAAGTCTCCGGGACAGGGGGCACTGAAGCTTTCTTT
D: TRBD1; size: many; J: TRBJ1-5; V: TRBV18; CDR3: CASSPLGQGGNQPQHF; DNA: TGTGCCAGCTCACCTCTAGGACAGGGGGGCAATCAGCCCCAGCATTTT
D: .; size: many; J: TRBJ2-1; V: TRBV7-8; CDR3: CASRTDVYNEQFF; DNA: TGTGCCAGCAGGACGGACGTATACAATGAGCAGTTCTTC
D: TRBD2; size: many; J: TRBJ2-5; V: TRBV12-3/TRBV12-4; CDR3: CASSSPVTSGQETQYF; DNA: TGTGCCAGCAGTTCGCCCGTGACTAGCGGCCAAGAGACCCAGTACTTC
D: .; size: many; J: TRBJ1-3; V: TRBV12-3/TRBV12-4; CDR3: CASTRELGGNTIYF; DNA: TGTGCCAGCACTCGGGAATTGGGAGGAAACACCATATATTTT
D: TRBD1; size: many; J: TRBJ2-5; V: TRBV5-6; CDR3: CASSWDRLETQYF; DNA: TGTGCCAGCAGCTGGGACAGGTTAGAGACCCAGTACTTC
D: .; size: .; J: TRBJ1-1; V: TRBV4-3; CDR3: CASGDEGRTEAFF; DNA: TGCGCCAGCGGGGATGAAGGTCGCACTGAAGCTTTCTTT
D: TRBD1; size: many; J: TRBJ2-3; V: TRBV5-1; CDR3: CASSLGQGPADTQYF; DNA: TGCGCCAGCAGCTTGGGACAGGGGCCCGCAGATACGCAGTATTTT
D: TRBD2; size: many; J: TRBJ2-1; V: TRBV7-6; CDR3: CASRPLAGNHNEQFF; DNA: TGTGCCAGCAGACCACTAGCGGGGAACCACAATGAGCAGTTCTTC
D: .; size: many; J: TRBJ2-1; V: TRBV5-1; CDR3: CASSGGDYHNEQFF; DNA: TGCGCCAGTTCAGGCGGGGATTATCACAATGAGCAGTTCTTC
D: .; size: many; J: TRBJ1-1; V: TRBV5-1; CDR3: CASSFLTRAPNFGTEAFF; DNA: TGCGCCAGCAGCTTCCTGACCAGGGCCCCAAATTTCGGCACTGAAGCTTTCTTT
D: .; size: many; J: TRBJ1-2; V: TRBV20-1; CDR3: CSAAGDNFNYGYTF; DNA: TGCAGTGCCGCCGGGGACAACTTTAACTATGGCTACACCTTC
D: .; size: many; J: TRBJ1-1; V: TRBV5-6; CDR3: CASSFHGFGTEAFF; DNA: TGTGCCAGCAGCTTTCACGGGTTCGGCACTGAAGCTTTCTTT
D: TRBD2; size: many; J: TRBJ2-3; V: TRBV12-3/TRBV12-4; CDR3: CASSFSGGADTQYF; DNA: TGTGCCAGCAGCTTTAGCGGGGGGGCAGATACGCAGTATTTT
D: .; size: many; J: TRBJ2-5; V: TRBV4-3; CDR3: CASSQDLGEQETQYF; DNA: TGCGCCAGCAGCCAAGATCTCGGGGAACAAGAGACCCAGTACTTC
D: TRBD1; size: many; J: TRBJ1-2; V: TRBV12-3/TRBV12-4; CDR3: CASSLNDRVEGYTF; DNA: TGTGCCAGCAGTTTAAATGACAGGGTGGAGGGCTACACCTTC
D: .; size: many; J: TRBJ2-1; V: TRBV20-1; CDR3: CSARPLSNEQFF; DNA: TGCAGTGCTAGACCCCTGAGCAATGAGCAGTTCTTC
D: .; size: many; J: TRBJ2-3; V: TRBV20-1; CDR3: CSAPLSRF; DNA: TGCAGTGCACCTCTTTCGAGGTTT
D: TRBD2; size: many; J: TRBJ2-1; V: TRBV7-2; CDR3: CASSLGGGNYNEQFF; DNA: TGTGCCAGCAGCTTAGGGGGGGGGAATTACAATGAGCAGTTCTTC
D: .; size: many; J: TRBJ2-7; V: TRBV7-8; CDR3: CASSEGPSYEQYF; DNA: TGTGCCAGCAGCGAGGGACCCTCCTACGAGCAGTACTTC
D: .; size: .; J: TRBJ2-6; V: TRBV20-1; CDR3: CSARQASGANVLTF; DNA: TGCAGTGCTCGACAGGCTTCTGGGGCCAACGTCCTGACTTTC
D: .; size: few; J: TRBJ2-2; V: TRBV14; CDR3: CASSQEIYSANTGELFF; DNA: TGTGCCAGCAGCCAAGAAATTTACAGCGCGAACACCGGGGAGCTGTTTTTT
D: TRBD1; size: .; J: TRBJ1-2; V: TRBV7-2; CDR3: CASSLSDRGVGYTF; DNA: TGTGCCAGCAGCTTATCCGACAGGGGGGTGGGCTACACCTTC
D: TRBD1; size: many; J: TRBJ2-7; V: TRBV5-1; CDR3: CASSPGTGRSSYEQYF; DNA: TGCGCCAGCAGCCCCGGGACAGGGAGGAGCTCCTACGAGCAGTACTTC
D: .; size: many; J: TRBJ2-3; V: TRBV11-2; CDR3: CASSLPASGIGTDTQYF; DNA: TGTGCCAGCAGCCTGCCGGCCAGCGGAATAGGGACAGATACGCAGTATTTT
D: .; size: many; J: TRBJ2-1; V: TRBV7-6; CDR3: CASSLVGSYNEQFF; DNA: TGTGCCAGCAGCTTAGTCGGGTCCTACAATGAGCAGTTCTTC
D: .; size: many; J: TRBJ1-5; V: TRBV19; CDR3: CASRQRSLDSNQPQHF; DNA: TGTGCCAGTAGACAAAGGTCGTTAGATAGCAATCAGCCCCAGCATTTT
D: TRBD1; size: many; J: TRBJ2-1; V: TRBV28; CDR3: CASSLGTGFGEQFF; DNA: TGTGCCAGCAGTTTAGGGACAGGATTCGGTGAGCAGTTCTTC
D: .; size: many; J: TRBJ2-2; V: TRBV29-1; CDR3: CSVVTGWDGELFF; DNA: TGCAGCGTTGTTACAGGATGGGACGGGGAGCTGTTTTTT
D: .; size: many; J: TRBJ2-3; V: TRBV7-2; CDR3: CASSSLSRQAGGTQYF; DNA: TGTGCCAGCAGCTCTCTCAGTCGACAGGCTGGTGGTACGCAGTATTTT
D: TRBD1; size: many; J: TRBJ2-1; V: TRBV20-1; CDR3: CSARSTGGDEQFF; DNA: TGCAGTGCTAGATCGACAGGGGGGGATGAGCAGTTCTTC
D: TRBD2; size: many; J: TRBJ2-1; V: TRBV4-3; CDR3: CASSQVSSGGMLIEQFF; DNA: TGCGCCAGCAGCCAAGTTAGTAGCGGGGGGATGTTAATAGAGCAGTTCTTC
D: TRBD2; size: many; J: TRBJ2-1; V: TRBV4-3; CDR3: CASSQDDLRTSGGALFHEQFF; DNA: TGCGCCAGCAGCCAAGATGACCTAAGGACTAGCGGGGGGGCACTTTTCCATGAGCAGTTCTTC
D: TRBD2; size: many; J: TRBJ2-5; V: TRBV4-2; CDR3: CASSQDRGGGGQETQYF; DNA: TGTGCCAGCAGCCAAGATCGCGGTGGCGGGGGCCAAGAGACCCAGTACTTC
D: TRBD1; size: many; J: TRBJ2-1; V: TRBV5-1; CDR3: CASRSRGTYNEQFF; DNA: TGCGCCAGCAGGTCCAGGGGGACCTACAATGAGCAGTTCTTC
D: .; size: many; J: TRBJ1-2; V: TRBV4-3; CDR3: CASSRVPPDGYTF; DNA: TGCGCCAGCAGCAGGGTACCTCCGGATGGCTACACCTTC
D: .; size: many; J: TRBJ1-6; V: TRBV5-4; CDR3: CASRTVGGSPLHF; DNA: TGTGCCAGCAGGACAGTGGGGGGTTCACCCCTCCACTTT
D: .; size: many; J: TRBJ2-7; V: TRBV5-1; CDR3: CASSLGVTSSYEQYF; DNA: TGCGCCAGCAGCTTGGGAGTCACGTCCTCCTACGAGCAGTACTTC
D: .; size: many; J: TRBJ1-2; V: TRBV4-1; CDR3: CASSLSGTPGDSYGYTF; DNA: TGCGCCAGCAGCCTCTCCGGGACCCCGGGAGATTCCTATGGCTACACCTTC
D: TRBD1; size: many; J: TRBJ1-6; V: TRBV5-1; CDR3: CASSLQFGQGAYSPLHF; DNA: TGCGCCAGCAGCTTGCAGTTCGGCCAGGGGGCTTATTCACCCCTCCACTTT
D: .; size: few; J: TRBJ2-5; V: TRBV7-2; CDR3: CASSLWPGQETQYF; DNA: TGTGCCAGCAGCTTGTGGCCGGGGCAAGAGACCCAGTACTTC
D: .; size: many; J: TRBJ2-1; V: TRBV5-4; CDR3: CASSGGTASYNEQFF; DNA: TGTGCCAGCAGCGGGGGAACCGCTTCCTACAATGAGCAGTTCTTC
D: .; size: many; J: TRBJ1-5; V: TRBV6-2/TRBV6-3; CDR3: CASSQASGMGNQPQHF; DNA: TGTGCCAGCAGTCAAGCCTCAGGGATGGGAAATCAGCCCCAGCATTTT
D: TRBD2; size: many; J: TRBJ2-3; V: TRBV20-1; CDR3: CSARDRRLATDTQYF; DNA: TGCAGTGCTAGAGATCGGCGACTAGCGACAGATACGCAGTATTTT
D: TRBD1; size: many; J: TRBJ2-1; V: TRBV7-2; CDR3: CASSWTGGNEQFF; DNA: TGTGCCAGCAGCTGGACAGGGGGGAATGAGCAGTTCTTC
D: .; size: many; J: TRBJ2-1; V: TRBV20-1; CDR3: CSARPTSLEQFF; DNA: TGCAGTGCTAGACCGACTAGTCTTGAGCAGTTCTTC
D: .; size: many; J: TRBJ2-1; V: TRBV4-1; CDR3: CASSPDPRRYHEQFF; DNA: TGCGCCAGCAGCCCGGACCCTCGGAGGTACCATGAGCAGTTCTTC